What follows is one T cell receptor (beta chain) and its context. Trimming cost V 1 base and J 2 bases; bases outside gene matches: 2. Germline assignment: CDR1 SGHTA and CDR2 FQGNSA. The CDR3 runs 16 residues. MiXCR was run by TCRdb on the 5' RACE reads, yielding one entry per CDR3 protein. The sample shows 350,000 to 450,000 distinct CDR3 sequences, 6.2% of them seen only once. The data belong to a study of T cells after yellow fever vaccination. The starting material was PBMCs, obtained 5 days after the yellow fever booster vaccination. The rearrangement joins TRBV7-2 to TRBJ2-3; 11 positions match TRBD2. This TCR derives from a young man who received the YFV17D yellow fever vaccine. For the CDR3, the DNA is TGTGCCAGCAGCTTAGGACTAGCGGGATACACAGATACGCAGTATTTT. Translated, it gives CASSLGLAGYTDTQYF.